This is a list of T cell receptor beta chains from one sample in a study of cytomegalovirus exposure and HLA in healthy donors. Assay: immunoSEQ multiplex PCR; the TCRdb copy retains only in-frame clones and omits some. Of about 98,000 clones in the sample, approximately 82% are singletons; the top ten hold about 2.5%. The specimen was PBMCs. The receptors stem from a man aged 35 to 55 in good health and CMV-seronegative. Each CDR3 is given with its conserved first and last residue. The order of the fields is clone size, V gene, J gene, CDR3 length, D gene, CDR3 DNA, CDR3 protein. D genes are given only for firm matches. For some rows the clone size is stated as once, few or many, or as a class when expanded; others skip it.

NA,TRBV19,TRBJ1-6,15,TRBD1,TGTGCCAGTAGTTCGACAGGGGTAGGATTTTCACCCCTCCACTTT,CASSSTGVGFSPLHF
NA,TRBV7-2,TRBJ1-6,13,TRBD1,TGTGCCAGCAGCTTGGGACAGACTGGGTCCCTCCACTTT,CASSLGQTGSLHF
NA,TRBV25-1,TRBJ2-5,16,NA,TGTGCCAGCAGTGAGATTAGTGGTCGGGGGAAGGAGACCCAGTACTTC,CASSEISGRGKETQYF
NA,TRBV5-4,TRBJ2-1,15,TRBD2,TGTGCCAGCAGCCAGAGGCTAGCGGGGGTTGGTGAGCAGTTCTTC,CASSQRLAGVGEQFF
NA,TRBV13,TRBJ2-7,14,NA,TGTGCCAGCAGCCTAACCCCGAGCTCCTACGAGCAGTACTTC,CASSLTPSSYEQYF
once,TRBV5-4,TRBJ2-3,12,NA,TGTGCCAGCAGCCCAGGCACAGATACGCAGTATTTT,CASSPGTDTQYF
NA,TRBV18,TRBJ1-1,15,NA,TGTGCCAGCTCCCCGGGGGTATTTATGAACACTGAAGCTTTCTTT,CASSPGVFMNTEAFF
NA,TRBV7-2,TRBJ2-7,14,NA,TGTGCCAGCAGCCCTACAGGGCCCTCCTACGAGCAGTACTTC,CASSPTGPSYEQYF
NA,TRBV4-2,TRBJ2-7,15,TRBD1,TGTGCCAGCACTCGGGGCACAGGGGGCTCCTACGAGCAGTACTTC,CASTRGTGGSYEQYF
few,TRBV6-5,TRBJ2-7,15,TRBD1,TGTGCCAGCAGTTCGCCGGGACAGGGGGCCGGGGAGCAGTACTTC,CASSSPGQGAGEQYF